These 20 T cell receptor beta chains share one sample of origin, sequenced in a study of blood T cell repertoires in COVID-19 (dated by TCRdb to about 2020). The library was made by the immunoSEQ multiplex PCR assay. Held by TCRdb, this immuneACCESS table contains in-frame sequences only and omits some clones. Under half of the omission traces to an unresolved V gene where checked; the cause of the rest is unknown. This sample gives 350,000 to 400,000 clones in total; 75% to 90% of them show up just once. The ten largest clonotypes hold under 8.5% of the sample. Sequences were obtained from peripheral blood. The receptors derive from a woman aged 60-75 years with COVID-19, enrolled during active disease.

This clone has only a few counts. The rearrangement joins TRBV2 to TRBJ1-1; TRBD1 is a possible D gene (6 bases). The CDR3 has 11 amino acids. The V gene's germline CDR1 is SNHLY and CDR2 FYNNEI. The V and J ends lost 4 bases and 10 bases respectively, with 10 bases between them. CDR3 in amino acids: CASSVPGVAFF. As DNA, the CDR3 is TGTGCCAGCAGTGTCCCAGGGGTAGCTTTCTTT. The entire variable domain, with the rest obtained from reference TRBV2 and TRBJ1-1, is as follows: EPEVTQTPSHQVTQMGQEVILRCVPISNHLYFYWYRQILGQKVEFLVSFYNNEISEKSEIFDDQFSVERPDGSNFTLKIRSTKLEDSAMYFCASSVPGVAFFGQGTRLTVV.

As DNA, the CDR3 is TGTGCCAGCAGTGAAGGAGCAGATACGCAGTATTTT. This translates into CASSEGADTQYF. This sequence joins TRBV6-1 and TRBJ2-3, with D uncertain. Germline V gives CDR1 MNHNS, CDR2 SASEGT. V was pared by 1 base and J by 4 bases, with 3 bases between. CDR3 size: 12 residues.

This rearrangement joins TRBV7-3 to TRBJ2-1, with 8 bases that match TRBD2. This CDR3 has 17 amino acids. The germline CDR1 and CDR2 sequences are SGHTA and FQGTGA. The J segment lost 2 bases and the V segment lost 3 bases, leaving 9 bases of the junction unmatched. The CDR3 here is CASSFLGGGPPYNEQFF. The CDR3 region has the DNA TGTGCCAGCAGCTTCCTGGGCGGGGGGCCCCCCTACAATGAGCAGTTCTTC.

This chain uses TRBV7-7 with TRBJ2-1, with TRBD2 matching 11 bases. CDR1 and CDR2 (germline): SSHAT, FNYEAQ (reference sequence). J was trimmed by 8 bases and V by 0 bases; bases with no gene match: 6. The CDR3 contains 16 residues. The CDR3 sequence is CASSLAAASGGYEQFF. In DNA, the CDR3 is TGTGCCAGCAGCTTAGCGGCGGCTAGCGGGGGGTATGAGCAGTTCTTC. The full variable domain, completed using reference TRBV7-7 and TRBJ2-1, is GAGVSQSPRYKVTKRGQDVTLRCDPISSHATLYWYQQALGQGPEFLTYFNYEAQPDKSGLPSDRFSAERPEGSISTLTIQRTEQRDSAMYRCASSLAAASGGYEQFFGPGTRLTVL.

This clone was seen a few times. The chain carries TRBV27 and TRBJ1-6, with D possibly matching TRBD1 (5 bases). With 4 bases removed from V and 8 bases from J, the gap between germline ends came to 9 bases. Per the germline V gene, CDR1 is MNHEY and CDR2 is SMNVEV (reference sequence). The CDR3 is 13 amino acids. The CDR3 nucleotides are TGTGCCAGCAGTTCATTCAGGGATTCACCCCTCCACTTT. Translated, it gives CASSSFRDSPLHF.

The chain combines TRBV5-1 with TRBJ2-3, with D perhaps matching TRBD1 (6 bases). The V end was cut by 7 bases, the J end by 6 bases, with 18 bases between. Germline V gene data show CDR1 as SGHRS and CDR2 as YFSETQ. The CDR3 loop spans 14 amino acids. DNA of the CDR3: TGCGCCAGCGCGTGGCAGGGGAGAGGGGATACGCAGTATTTT. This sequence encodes CASAWQGRGDTQYF.

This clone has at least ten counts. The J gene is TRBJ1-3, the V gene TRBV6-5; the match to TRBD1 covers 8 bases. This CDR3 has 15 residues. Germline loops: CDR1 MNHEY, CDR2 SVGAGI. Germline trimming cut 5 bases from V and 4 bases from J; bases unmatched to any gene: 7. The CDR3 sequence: CASSRQGTGGNTIYF. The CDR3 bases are TGTGCCAGCAGTCGACAGGGGACGGGGGGAAACACCATATATTTT.

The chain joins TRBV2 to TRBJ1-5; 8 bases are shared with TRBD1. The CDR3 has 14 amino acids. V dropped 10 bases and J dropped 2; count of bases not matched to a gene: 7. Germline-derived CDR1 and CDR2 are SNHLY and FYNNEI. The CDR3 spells CATDRGEGNQPQHF. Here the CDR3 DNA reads TGTGCCACTGACAGGGGCGAGGGCAATCAGCCCCAGCATTTT.

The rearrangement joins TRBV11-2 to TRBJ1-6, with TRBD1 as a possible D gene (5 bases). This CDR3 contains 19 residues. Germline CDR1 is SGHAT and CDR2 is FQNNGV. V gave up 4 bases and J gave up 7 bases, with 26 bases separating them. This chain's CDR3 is CASSSPRGGENRANSPLHF. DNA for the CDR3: TGTGCCAGCAGCTCGCCTCGGGGAGGGGAAAATCGAGCAAATTCACCCCTCCACTTT.

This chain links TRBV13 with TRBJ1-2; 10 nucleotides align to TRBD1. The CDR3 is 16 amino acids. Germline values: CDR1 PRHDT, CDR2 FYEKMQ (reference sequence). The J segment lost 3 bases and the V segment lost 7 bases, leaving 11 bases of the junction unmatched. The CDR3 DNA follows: TGTGCCAGCACCCATGGATCCGGGACAGGGGACTATGGCTACACCTTC. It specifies CASTHGSGTGDYGYTF.

The CDR3 sequence: CASGTGMVQPQHF. CDR3 DNA sequence: TGCGCCAGCGGGACAGGGATGGTTCAGCCCCAGCATTTT. The chain has TRBV4-1 and TRBJ1-5; 9 bases are shared with TRBD1. This CDR3 spans 13 amino acids. Germline CDR1 reads MGHRA; CDR2 reads YSYEKL. V shed 8 bases, J shed 6 bases, and the junction held 5 bases outside the gene matches.

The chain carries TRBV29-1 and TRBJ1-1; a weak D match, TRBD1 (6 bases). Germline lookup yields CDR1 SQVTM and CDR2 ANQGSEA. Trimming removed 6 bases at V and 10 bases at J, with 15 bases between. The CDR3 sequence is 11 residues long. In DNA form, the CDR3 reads TGCAGCGTGGGGGACACGGCGGGAGCTTTCTTT. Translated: CSVGDTAGAFF.

This CDR3 reads CASSLADQETQYF. The CDR3, as DNA: TGTGCCAGCAGCTTAGCGGACCAAGAGACCCAGTACTTC. This sequence joins TRBV5-8 and TRBJ2-5; tentative D call: TRBD2 (5 bases). CDR3 length: 13 amino acids. Trimming left V 2 bases short and J 0 bases short, with 5 bases between. The V gene's germline CDR1 is SGHTS and CDR2 YDEGEE.

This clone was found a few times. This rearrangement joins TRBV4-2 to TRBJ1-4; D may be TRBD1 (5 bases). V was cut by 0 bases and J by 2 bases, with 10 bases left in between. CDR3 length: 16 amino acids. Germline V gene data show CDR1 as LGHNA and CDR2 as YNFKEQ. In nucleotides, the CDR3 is TGTGCCAGCAGCCAAGATTGGGGGGAGACTAATGAAAAACTGTTTTTT. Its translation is CASSQDWGETNEKLFF.

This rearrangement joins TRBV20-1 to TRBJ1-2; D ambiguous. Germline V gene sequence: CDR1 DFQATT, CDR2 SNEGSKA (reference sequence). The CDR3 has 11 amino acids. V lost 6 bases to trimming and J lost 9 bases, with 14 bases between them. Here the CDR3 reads CSATDGGSYTF. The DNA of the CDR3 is TGCAGTGCCACGGACGGAGGTAGCTACACCTTC.

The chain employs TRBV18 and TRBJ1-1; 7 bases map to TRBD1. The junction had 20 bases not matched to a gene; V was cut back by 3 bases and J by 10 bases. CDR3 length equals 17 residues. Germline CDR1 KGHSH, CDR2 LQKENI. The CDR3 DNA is TGTGCCAGCTCACCGGTGAACAGGGGAAGTCGGGTATCCGGAGCTTTCTTT. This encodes CASSPVNRGSRVSGAFF.

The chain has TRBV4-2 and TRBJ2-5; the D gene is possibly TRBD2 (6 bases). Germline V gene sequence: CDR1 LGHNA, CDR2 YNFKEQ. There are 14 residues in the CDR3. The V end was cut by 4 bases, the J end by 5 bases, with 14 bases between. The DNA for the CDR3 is TGTGCCAGCAGCCCTTCGACTAGTGGGGAGACCCAGTACTTC. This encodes CASSPSTSGETQYF.

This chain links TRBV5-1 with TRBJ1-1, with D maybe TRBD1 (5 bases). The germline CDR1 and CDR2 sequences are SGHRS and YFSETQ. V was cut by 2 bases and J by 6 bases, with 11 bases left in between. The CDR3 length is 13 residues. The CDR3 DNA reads TGCGCCAGCAGCTTCGGTGGGGCCGCTGAAGCTTTCTTT. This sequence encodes CASSFGGAAEAFF.

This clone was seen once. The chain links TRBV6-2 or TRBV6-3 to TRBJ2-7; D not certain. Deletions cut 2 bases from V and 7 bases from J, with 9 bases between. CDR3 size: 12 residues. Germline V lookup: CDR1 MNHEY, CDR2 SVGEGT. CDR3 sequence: CASSYQSWEQYF. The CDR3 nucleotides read TGTGCCAGCAGTTACCAAAGCTGGGAGCAGTACTTC.

CDR3 loop: CASKLTSGGADTQYF. CDR3 coding DNA: TGTGCCAGCAAATTGACTAGCGGGGGGGCAGATACGCAGTATTTT. V gene TRBV6-4 combines with J gene TRBJ2-3, with TRBD2 matching over 14 bases. CDR3 size: 15 residues. Germline V CDR1 and CDR2: MRHNA, SNTAGT. J was trimmed by 4 bases and V by 7 bases; bases with no gene match: 4.